This TCR beta chain was found in a study of cytomegalovirus exposure and HLA in healthy donors. On the study more broadly: Later analysis reported that the roughly 110 validation repertoires shared the platform of the approximately 670 first-cohort repertoires.

Assay: immunoSEQ multiplex PCR; the TCRdb copy retains only in-frame clones and omits some. Of approximately 190,000 clones in the sample, approximately 84% are singletons; the top ten hold approximately 7%. V gave up 0 bases and J gave up 4 bases; unmatched junction bases: 0. This CDR3 region has 15 residues. The germline V gene encodes CDR1 PRHDT and CDR2 FYEKMQ (reference sequence). Whole-study findings and limits: A few of the chains that were CMV-associated were confirmed in vitro to be specific for CMV antigens. Overall, approximately 150 TCR beta chains were annotated as cytomegalovirus-associated. Subsequent analysis revealed that first-cohort TCR clusters tended to co-occur in the 95 to 150 validation repertoires.

Regarding this clone: Antigen unknown.

The clonotype comes from a young man in good health and CMV-seropositive. The chain uses TRBV13 and TRBJ2-1; 10 bases agree with TRBD2. The source material was PBMCs. The CDR3 DNA is TGTGCCAGCAGCTTAGGAGCGGGAGGGTACAATGAGCAGTTCTTC. It codes for CASSLGAGGYNEQFF.